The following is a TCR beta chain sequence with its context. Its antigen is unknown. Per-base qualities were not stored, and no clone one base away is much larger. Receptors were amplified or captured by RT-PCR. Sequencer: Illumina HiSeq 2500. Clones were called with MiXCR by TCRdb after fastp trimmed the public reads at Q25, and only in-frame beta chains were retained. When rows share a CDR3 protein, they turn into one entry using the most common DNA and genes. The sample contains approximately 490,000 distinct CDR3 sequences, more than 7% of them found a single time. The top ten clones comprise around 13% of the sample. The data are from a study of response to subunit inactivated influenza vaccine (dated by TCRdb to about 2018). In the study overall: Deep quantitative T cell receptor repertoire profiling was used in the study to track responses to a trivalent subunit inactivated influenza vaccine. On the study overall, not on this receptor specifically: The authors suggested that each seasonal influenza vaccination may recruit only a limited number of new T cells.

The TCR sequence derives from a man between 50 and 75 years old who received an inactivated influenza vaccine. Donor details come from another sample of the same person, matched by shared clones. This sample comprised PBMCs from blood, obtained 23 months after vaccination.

The nucleotide sequence reads TGCGCCAGCAGCTTGGTAGGGGCGGACTATGGCTACACCTTC. It encodes CASSLVGADYGYTF. This sequence uses TRBV5-1 and TRBJ1-2; perhaps TRBD1 is the D gene, with 5 bases matching. Looking up the germline V gene yields CDR1 SGHRS and CDR2 YFSETQ. V is clipped by 0 bases and J by 3 bases, and the sequence between their germline boundaries is 9 bases long. CDR3 length: 14 amino acids, cysteine to phenylalanine. Just the 42-base CDR3 DNA is kept, in frame starting at base 1. Extended through the reference TRBV5-1 and TRBJ1-2 proteins, this CDR3 yields the full variable domain: KAGVTQTPRYLIKTRGQQVTLSCSPISGHRSVSWYQQTPGQGLQFLFEYFSETQRNKGNFPGRFSGRQFSNSRSEMNVSTLELGDSALYLCASSLVGADYGYTFGSGTRLTVV.